A single T cell receptor beta chain is shown here with its context. The sample originates from a study of cytomegalovirus exposure and HLA in healthy donors. PCR was performed using 60 Vbeta and 13 Jbeta primers. Clones were sequenced by immunoSEQ multiplex PCR, and TCRdb holds only the in-frame ones, with some missing. The repertoire consists of over 90,000 clones, with approximately 71% occurring once and the leading ten covering around a tenth. CDR3 length equals 15 residues. The V gene lost 2 bases and the J gene lost 2 bases, with 13 bases spanning the gap. The germline V gene encodes CDR1 MNHEY and CDR2 SVGAGI.

This TCR came from a male donor in good health and CMV-seropositive. The chain carries TRBV6-5 and TRBJ2-7; possibly TRBD2 for D (6 bases). Sequencing was performed on PBMCs. CDR3 region: CASSYHAGPPYEQYF. The CDR3 DNA reads as TGTGCCAGCAGTTACCATGCGGGACCCCCCTACGAGCAGTACTTC.